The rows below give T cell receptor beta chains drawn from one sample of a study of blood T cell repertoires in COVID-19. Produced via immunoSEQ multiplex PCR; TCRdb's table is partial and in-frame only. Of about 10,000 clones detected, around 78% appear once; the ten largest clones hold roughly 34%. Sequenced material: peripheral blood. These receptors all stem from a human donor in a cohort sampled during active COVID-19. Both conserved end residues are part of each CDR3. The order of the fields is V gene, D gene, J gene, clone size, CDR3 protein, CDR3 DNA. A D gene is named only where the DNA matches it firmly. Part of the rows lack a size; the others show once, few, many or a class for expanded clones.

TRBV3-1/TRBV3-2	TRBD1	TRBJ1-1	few	CASSQPGQGFTEAFF	TGTGCCAGCAGCCAACCGGGACAGGGGTTTACTGAAGCTTTCTTT
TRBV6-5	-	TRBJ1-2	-	CASSPLANYGYTF	TGTGCCAGCAGCCCACTAGCTAACTATGGCTACACCTTC
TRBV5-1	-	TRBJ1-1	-	CASSHGQLNTEAFF	TGCGCCAGCAGCCATGGACAGCTAAACACTGAAGCTTTCTTT
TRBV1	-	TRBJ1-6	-	CTSRGGSPLHF	TGCACCAGCAGAGGAGGTTCACCCCTCCACTTT
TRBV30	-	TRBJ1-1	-	CAWSFSGRGTEAFF	TGTGCCTGGAGTTTTTCGGGCCGGGGCACTGAAGCTTTCTTT
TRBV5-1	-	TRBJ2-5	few	CASSRVGGLQETQYF	TGCGCCAGCAGTCGGGTCGGGGGGCTTCAAGAGACCCAGTACTTC
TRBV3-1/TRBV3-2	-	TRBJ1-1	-	CASSSSTQPTEAFF	TGTGCCAGCAGCTCAAGTACACAGCCCACTGAAGCTTTCTTT
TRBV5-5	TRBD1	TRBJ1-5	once	CASSSGQGNQPQHF	TGTGCCAGCAGCTCAGGACAGGGCAATCAGCCCCAGCATTTT
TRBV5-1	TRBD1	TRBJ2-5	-	CASSPGTVQETQYF	TGCGCCAGCAGCCCCGGGACAGTCCAAGAGACCCAGTACTTC
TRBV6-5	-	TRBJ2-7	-	CASSSGVASYEQYF	TGTGCCAGCAGTTCGGGGGTGGCCTCCTACGAGCAGTACTTC
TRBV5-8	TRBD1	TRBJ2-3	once	CASSSGQGHSDTQYF	TGTGCCAGCAGCTCTGGACAGGGCCACTCAGATACGCAGTATTTT
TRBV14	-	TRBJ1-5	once	CASSATENQPQHF	TGTGCCAGCAGCGCGACAGAGAATCAGCCCCAGCATTTT
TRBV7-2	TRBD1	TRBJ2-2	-	CASSRGTGANTGELFF	TGTGCCAGCAGCCGGGGGACAGGGGCGAACACCGGGGAGCTGTTTTTT
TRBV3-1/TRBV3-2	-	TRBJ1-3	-	CASSLIYTGSGNTIYF	TGTGCCAGCAGCCTAATATATACAGGGTCGGGAAACACCATATATTTT
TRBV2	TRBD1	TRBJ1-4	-	CASSEIRGPTNEKLFF	TGTGCCAGCAGTGAGATCAGGGGGCCAACTAATGAAAAACTGTTTTTT
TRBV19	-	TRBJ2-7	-	CASSIRGESSYEQYF	TGTGCCAGTAGTATCAGGGGCGAAAGCTCCTACGAGCAGTACTTC
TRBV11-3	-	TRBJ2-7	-	CASSLGAGALEQYF	TGTGCCAGCAGCTTAGGGGCAGGGGCGTTAGAGCAGTACTTC
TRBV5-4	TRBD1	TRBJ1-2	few	CASSRTGDYGYTF	TGTGCCAGCAGCCGGACAGGGGACTATGGCTACACCTTC
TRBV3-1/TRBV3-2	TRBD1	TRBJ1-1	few	CASSQARTGVTEAFF	TGTGCCAGCAGCCAAGCCCGGACAGGGGTGACTGAAGCTTTCTTT
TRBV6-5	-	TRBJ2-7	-	CASSYSVGGEQYF	TGTGCCAGCAGTTACTCAGTAGGGGGCGAGCAGTACTTC
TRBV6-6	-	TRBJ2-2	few	CASTTGQNTGELFF	TGTGCCAGCACCACGGGACAGAACACCGGGGAGCTGTTTTTT
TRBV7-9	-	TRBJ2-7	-	CASSLGVGANAYEQYF	TGTGCCAGCAGCTTAGGAGTAGGAGCCAATGCCTACGAGCAGTACTTC
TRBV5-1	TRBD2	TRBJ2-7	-	CASSTEASGGEQYF	TGCGCCAGCAGCACTGAGGCTAGCGGGGGGGAGCAGTACTTC
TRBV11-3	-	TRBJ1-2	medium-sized	CASRPYTF	TGTGCCTCTAGACCCTACACCTTC
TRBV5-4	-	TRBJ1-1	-	CASSLGRINTEAFF	TGTGCCAGCAGCTTGGGGCGGATTAACACTGAAGCTTTCTTT
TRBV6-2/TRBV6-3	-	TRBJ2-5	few	CASSYGGWETQYF	TGTGCCAGCAGTTACGGGGGGTGGGAGACCCAGTACTTC
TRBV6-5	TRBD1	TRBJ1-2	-	CASSYVRTGGGYGYTF	TGTGCCAGCAGTTACGTCCGGACAGGGGGTGGCTATGGCTACACCTTC
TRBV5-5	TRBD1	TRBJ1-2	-	CASSLDRGDYGYTF	TGTGCCAGCAGCTTAGACAGGGGTGACTATGGCTACACCTTC
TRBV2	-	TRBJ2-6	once	CASSSDSSGANVLTF	TGTGCCAGCAGTTCCGACAGTTCTGGGGCCAACGTCCTGACTTTC
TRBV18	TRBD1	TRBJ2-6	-	CASSPTGPSGANVLTF	TGTGCCAGCTCACCGACAGGGCCCTCTGGGGCCAACGTCCTGACTTTC
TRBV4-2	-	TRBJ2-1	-	CASSPRTRQGLGNEQFF	TGTGCCAGCAGCCCCCGTACGAGACAGGGACTAGGGAATGAGCAGTTCTTC
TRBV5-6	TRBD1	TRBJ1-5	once	CASSLTGAYQPQHF	TGTGCCAGCAGCTTGACAGGGGCATACCAGCCCCAGCATTTT
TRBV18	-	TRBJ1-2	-	CASSPDRQGGYTF	TGTGCCAGCTCACCAGACAGGCAGGGGGGCTACACCTTC
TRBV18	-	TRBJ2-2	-	CASSPRTDPNTGELFF	TGTGCCAGCTCACCACGGACAGACCCGAACACCGGGGAGCTGTTTTTT
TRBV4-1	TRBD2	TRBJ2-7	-	CASSQGLAGALYEQYF	TGCGCCAGCAGCCAAGGACTAGCGGGGGCCCTCTACGAGCAGTACTTC
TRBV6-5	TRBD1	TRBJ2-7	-	CASSLTGGSYEQYF	TGTGCCAGCAGCTTGACAGGGGGGTCCTACGAGCAGTACTTC
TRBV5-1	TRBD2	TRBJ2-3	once	CASSLAVGRTDTQYF	TGCGCCAGCAGCTTGGCTGTCGGGAGGACAGATACGCAGTATTTT
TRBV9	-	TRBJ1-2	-	CASSVGEYGYTF	TGTGCCAGCAGCGTAGGGGAGTATGGCTACACCTTC
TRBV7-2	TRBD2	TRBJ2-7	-	CASSFVGRGGHEQYF	TGTGCCAGCAGCTTCGTGGGGCGGGGGGGCCACGAGCAGTACTTC
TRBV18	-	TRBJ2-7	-	CASSPGGSGEQYF	TGTGCCAGCTCACCGGGCGGGTCCGGCGAGCAGTACTTC
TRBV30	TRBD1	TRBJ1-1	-	CAWSQQGAGTEAFF	TGTGCCTGGAGCCAACAGGGGGCAGGCACTGAAGCTTTCTTT
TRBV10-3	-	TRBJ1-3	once	CAIRQYSGNTIYF	TGTGCCATCAGGCAGTACTCTGGAAACACCATATATTTT
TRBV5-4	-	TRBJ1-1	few	CASSPPSRGLSTEAFF	TGTGCCAGCAGCCCACCTAGCAGGGGATTGAGCACTGAAGCTTTCTTT
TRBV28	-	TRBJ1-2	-	CASKVSNYGYTF	TGTGCCAGCAAAGTCAGTAACTATGGCTACACCTTC
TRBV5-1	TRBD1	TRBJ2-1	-	CASSPGTAYNEQFF	TGCGCCAGCAGCCCTGGGACAGCCTACAATGAGCAGTTCTTC
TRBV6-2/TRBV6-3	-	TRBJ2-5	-	CASSYLGRLYQETQYF	TGTGCCAGCAGTTACCTCGGCAGACTGTACCAAGAGACCCAGTACTTC
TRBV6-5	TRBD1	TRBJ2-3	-	CASSDRGTDTQYF	TGTGCCAGCAGCGACAGGGGCACAGATACGCAGTATTTT
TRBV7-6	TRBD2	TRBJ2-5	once	CASSLAGLAGGLVEETQYF	TGTGCCAGCAGCTTAGCGGGGCTAGCGGGGGGGCTAGTTGAAGAGACCCAGTACTTC
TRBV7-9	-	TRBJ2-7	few	CASSPNLGEQYF	TGTGCCAGCAGCCCAAACCTCGGCGAGCAGTACTTC
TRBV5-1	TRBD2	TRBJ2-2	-	CASSGTNPSGELFF	TGCGCCAGCAGCGGGACTAATCCGTCCGGGGAGCTGTTTTTT